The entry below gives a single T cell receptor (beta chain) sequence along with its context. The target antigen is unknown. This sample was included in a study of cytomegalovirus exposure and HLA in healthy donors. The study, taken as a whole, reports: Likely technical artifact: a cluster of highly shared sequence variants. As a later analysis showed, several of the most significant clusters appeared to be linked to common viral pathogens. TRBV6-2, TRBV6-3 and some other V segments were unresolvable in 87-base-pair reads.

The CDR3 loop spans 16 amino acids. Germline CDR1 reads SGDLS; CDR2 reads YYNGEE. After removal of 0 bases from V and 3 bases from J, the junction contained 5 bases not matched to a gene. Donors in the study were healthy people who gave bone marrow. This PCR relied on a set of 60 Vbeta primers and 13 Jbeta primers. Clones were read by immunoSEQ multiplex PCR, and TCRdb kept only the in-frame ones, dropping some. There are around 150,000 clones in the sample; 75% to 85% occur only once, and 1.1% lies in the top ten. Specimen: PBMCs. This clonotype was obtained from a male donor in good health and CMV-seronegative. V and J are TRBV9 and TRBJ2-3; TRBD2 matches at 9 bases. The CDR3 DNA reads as TGTGCCAGCAGCGTAGATCCAGCGGGGGGAACAGATACGCAGTATTTT. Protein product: CASSVDPAGGTDTQYF. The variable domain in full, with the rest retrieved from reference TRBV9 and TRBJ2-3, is DSGVTQTPKHLITATGQRVTLRCSPRSGDLSVYWYQQSLDQGLQFLIQYYNGEERAKGNILERFSAQQFPDLHSELNLSSLELGDSALYFCASSVDPAGGTDTQYFGPGTRLTVL.